This TCR beta chain appears in the sequencing data of a study of CD8+ T cells in alopecia areata. Study-level information: Tofacitinib ran 6 to 18 months, followed by 6 months off drug. Overall study findings and caveats: One nonresponder makes the tie between baseline CD8+ expansion and response uncertain.

This clone was observed a few times. Its antigen is unknown. Treatment defined: oral pan-JAK inhibitor, 5-10 mg twice daily. TCR sequencing used cDNA made by reverse transcription of extracted RNA. The repertoire was sequenced with immunoSEQ multiplex PCR; TCRdb's copy has only in-frame clones and lacks some. The sample has 250,000 to 300,000 clones, roughly 50% seen once. The sample in question was CD4+ T cells sorted from blood, obtained at week 24, from a patient treated with tofacitinib. The receptor was isolated from a human donor with alopecia areata.

The CDR3: CASSLSPARDTQYF. CDR3 bases: TGTGCCAGCAGTTTGTCCCCAGCACGGGATACGCAGTATTTT. The V gene is TRBV28, the J gene TRBJ2-3; no clear D. CDR3 length equals 14 residues. CDR1 MDHEN and CDR2 SYDVKM come from the germline V gene. V was trimmed by 3 bases and J by 6 bases, leaving 13 bases between them.